The entry that follows covers one T cell receptor beta chain sequence. Its cognate antigen is unknown. The data were produced by immunoSEQ multiplex PCR, yet TCRdb's version contains in-frame clones alone and is incomplete. The sample has 130,000 or so clones, 89% seen once; the top ten hold more than 1%. The trim removed 4 bases at V and 5 bases at J, leaving 11 bases unmatched. Germline V CDR1 and CDR2: SGHDT, YYEEEE. This CDR3 has 16 residues. This sample is drawn from a study of cytomegalovirus exposure and HLA in healthy donors. Study-level points and caveats: With high specificity and sensitivity, the classifier reportedly diagnosed cytomegalovirus status.

The rearrangement uses TRBV5-6 and TRBJ1-2; 10 bases are a match to TRBD1. This clonotype was obtained from a woman under 30 in good health and CMV-seronegative. Sequenced input: PBMCs. The CDR3 sequence: CASSPNTGTGVYGYTF. CDR3 nucleotides: TGTGCCAGCAGCCCAAATACCGGGACAGGGGTGTATGGCTACACCTTC.